Below, one T cell receptor beta chain is given with its context. Together with a sample-barcoded 5' primer, a J-beta primer mix was included in a second PCR lasting about 6 to 11 cycles. TCRdb passed the 5' RACE reads through MiXCR, listing each CDR3 protein once. The table shows 800,000 or so distinct CDR3 sequences, with roughly 25% occurring only once. This record comes from a study of blood T cells in healthy people across ages. Looked up from germline, CDR1 is DFQATT and CDR2 is SNEGSKA (reference sequence). The CDR3 has 15 residues. These data also featured in a second study, about T cells of mothers and their children.

Sequenced: blood. The chain joins TRBV20-1 to TRBJ2-5; maybe TRBD1 (6 bases). The DNA end lines up better with TRBJ2-7; the J call may be wrong. This clonotype was obtained from a boy aged 5-17 years in good health. CDR3 sequence (DNA): TGCAGTGCTAGAGAAGGTACAGGGCGAGAGGACGAGCAGTACTTC. Protein product: CSAREGTGREDEQYF.